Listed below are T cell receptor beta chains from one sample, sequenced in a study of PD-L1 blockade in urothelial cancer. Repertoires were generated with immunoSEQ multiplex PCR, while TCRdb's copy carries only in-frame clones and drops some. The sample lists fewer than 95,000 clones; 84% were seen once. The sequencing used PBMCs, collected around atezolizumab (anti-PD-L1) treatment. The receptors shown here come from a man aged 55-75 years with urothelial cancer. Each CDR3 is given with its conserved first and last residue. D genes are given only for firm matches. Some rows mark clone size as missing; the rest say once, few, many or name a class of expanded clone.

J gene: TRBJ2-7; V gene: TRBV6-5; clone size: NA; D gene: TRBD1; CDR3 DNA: TGTGCCAGCAGGACCGCGGGACAGGGCGGCTTCAGACAGTACTTC; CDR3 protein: CASRTAGQGGFRQYF
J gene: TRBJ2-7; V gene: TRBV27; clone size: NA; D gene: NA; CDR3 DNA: TGTGCCAGCAGACTCCAGGGTGCCTACGAGCAGTACTTC; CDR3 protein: CASRLQGAYEQYF
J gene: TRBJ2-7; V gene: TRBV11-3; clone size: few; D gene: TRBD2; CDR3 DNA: TGTGCCAGCAGCCCCGGGACTAGCGGAACCCGGTTGTACTTC; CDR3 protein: CASSPGTSGTRLYF
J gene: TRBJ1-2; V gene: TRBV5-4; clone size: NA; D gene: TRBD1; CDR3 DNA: TGTGCCAGCAGTCCAGGGGGTCCTTATGGCTACACCTTC; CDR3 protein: CASSPGGPYGYTF
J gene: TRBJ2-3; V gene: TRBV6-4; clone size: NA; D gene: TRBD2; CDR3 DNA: TGTGCCAGCAGGGGACTAGCGGGAGGCTCAGATACGCAGTATTTT; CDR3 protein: CASRGLAGGSDTQYF
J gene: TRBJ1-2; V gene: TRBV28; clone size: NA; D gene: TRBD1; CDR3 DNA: TGTGCCAGCAGTCCCCGGACAGGGGGATACTATGGCTACACCTTC; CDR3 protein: CASSPRTGGYYGYTF
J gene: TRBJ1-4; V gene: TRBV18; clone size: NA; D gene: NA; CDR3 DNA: TGTGCCAGCTCCCAACAGGAGGGCGACCCTGAAAAACTGTTTTTT; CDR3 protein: CASSQQEGDPEKLFF
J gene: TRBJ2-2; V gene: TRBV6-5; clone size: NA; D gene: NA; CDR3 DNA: TGTGCCAGCACTACGGGACTTAACACCGGGGAGCTGTTTTTT; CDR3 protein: CASTTGLNTGELFF
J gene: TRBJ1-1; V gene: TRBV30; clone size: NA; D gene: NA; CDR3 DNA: TGTGCCTGGAGTACGGTCGGACAGCCGGCTGAAGCTTTCTTT; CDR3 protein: CAWSTVGQPAEAFF
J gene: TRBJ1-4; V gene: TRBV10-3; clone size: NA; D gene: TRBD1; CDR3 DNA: TGTGCCATCAGGGCAGGGGGCACTAATGAAAAACTGTTTTTT; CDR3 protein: CAIRAGGTNEKLFF
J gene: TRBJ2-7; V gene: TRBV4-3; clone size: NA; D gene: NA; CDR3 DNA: TGCGCCAGCAGCCAGGGATACAGGGAACTTTACTTC; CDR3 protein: CASSQGYRELYF
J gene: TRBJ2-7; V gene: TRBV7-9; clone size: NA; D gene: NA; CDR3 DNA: TGTGCCAGCAGGAACAGGGTTTCCTACGAGCAGTACTTC; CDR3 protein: CASRNRVSYEQYF
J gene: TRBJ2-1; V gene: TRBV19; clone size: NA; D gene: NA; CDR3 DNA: TGTGCCAGTAGTGGACAGAGCCTCTTCAATGAGCAGTTCTTC; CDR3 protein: CASSGQSLFNEQFF
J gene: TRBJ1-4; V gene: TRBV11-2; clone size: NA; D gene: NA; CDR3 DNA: TGTGCCAGCAGCTGGCAGGGTGGGGCTAATGAAAAACTGTTTTTT; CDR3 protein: CASSWQGGANEKLFF
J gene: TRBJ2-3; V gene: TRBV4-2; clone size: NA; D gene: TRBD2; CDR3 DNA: TGTGCCAGCAGACGGGGGGGCGTCGCAGATACGCAGTATTTT; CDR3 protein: CASRRGGVADTQYF
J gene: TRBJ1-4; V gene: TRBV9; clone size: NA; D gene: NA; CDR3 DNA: TGTGCCAGCAGTGCTTGGCTTCCGGGACAACCTGCAACTAATGAAAAACTGTTTTTT; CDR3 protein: CASSAWLPGQPATNEKLFF
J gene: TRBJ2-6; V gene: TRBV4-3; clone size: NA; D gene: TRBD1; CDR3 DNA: TGCGCCAGCAGCCCCCACCTTAGACAGGGATCGCTCTCTGGGGCCAACGTCCTGACTTTC; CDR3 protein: CASSPHLRQGSLSGANVLTF
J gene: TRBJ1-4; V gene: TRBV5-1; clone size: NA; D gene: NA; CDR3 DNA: TGCGCCAGCAGCTTCCGGGACATATCTGAAAAACTGTTTTTT; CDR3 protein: CASSFRDISEKLFF
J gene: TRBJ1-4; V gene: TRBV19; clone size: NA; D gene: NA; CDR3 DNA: TGTGCCAGTATGGGGGGGGCTTTGAACGAAAAACTGTTTTTT; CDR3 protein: CASMGGALNEKLFF
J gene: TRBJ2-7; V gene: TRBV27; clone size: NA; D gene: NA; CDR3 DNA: TGTGCCAGCGGTAGAAACAGGCTTCCCTACGAGCAGTACTTC; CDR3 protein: CASGRNRLPYEQYF
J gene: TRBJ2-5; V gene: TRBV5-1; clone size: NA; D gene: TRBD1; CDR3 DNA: TGCGCCAGCAGCTTGGGCGACAGGGAAGAGACCCAGTACTTC; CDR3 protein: CASSLGDREETQYF
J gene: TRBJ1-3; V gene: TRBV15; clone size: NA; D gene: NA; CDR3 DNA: TGTGCCACCAGCAGAGATCGCGGGCCCTCTGGAAACACCATATATTTT; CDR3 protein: CATSRDRGPSGNTIYF
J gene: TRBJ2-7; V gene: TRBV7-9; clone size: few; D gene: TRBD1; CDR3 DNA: TGTGCCAGCAGCCCATGGACAGGTAACTCCTACGAGCAGTACTTC; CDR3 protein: CASSPWTGNSYEQYF
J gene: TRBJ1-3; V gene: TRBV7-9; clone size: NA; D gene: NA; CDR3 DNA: TGTGCCAGCAGCTTAGAAGAAGGGGGCTCTGGAAACACCATATATTTT; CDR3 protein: CASSLEEGGSGNTIYF
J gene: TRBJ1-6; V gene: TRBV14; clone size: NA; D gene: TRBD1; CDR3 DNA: TGTGCCAGCAGGGCCACAGGGGATTCACCCCTCCACTTT; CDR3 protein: CASRATGDSPLHF
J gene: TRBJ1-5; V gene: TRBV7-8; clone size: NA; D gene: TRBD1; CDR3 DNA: TGTGCCAGCAGCTTAGCGGGATACAGGGGCGGAGTTCAGAATCAGCCCCAGCATTTT; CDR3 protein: CASSLAGYRGGVQNQPQHF
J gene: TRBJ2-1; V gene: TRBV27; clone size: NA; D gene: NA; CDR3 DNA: TGTGCCAGCAGTTTAATGGGGGCGTGGAATGAGCAGTTCTTC; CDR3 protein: CASSLMGAWNEQFF
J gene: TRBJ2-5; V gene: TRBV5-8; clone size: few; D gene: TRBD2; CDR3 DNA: TGTGCCAGCAGCTCCTCTAGCGGAGGGACCCAGTACTTC; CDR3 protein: CASSSSSGGTQYF
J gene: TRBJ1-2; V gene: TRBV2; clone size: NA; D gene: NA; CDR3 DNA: TGTGCCAGCAGGGGCCCCTATGTGGGGGCCAGCTATGGCTACACCTTC; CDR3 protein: CASRGPYVGASYGYTF
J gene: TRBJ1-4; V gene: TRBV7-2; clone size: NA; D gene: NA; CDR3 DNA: TGTGCCAGCAGCCCCCTCGGGGGGACAATTAATGAAAAACTGTTTTTT; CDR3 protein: CASSPLGGTINEKLFF
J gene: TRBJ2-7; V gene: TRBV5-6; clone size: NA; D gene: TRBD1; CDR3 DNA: TGTGCCAGCAGCCCCGGAACAGGGGGTTCCTACGAGCAGTACTTC; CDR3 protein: CASSPGTGGSYEQYF
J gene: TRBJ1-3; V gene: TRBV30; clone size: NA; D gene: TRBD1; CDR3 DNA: TGTGCCTGGAGTGCGACGGGACAGGACCGAATCGGAAACACCATATATTTT; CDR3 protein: CAWSATGQDRIGNTIYF
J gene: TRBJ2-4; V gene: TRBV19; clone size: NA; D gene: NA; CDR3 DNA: TGTGCCAGTAGATCGGAGAAAAACATTCAGTACTTC; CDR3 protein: CASRSEKNIQYF
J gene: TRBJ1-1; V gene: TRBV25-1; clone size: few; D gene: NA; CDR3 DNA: TGTGCCAGCAGTGAATACGGACAGTGGAACACTGAAGCTTTCTTT; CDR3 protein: CASSEYGQWNTEAFF
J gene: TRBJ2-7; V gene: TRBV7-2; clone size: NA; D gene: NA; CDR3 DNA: TGTGCCAGCAGCCTAACGCGGCAGAGCTCCTACGAGCAGTACTTC; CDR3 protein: CASSLTRQSSYEQYF
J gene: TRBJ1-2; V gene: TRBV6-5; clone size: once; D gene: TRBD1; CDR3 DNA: TGTGCCAGTGGAGACAGGGAAGCGTTTCATGGCTACACCTTC; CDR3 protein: CASGDREAFHGYTF
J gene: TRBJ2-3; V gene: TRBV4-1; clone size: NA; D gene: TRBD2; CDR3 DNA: TGCGCCAGCAGCCAGTCGGGGGGTACAGATACGCAGTATTTT; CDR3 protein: CASSQSGGTDTQYF
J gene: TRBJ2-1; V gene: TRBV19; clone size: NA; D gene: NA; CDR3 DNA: TGTGCCAGTAGTGGACCGGGACACCGGACAAATGAGCAGTTCTTC; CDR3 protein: CASSGPGHRTNEQFF
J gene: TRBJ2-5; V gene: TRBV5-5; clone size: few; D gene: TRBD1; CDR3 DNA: TGTGCCAGCAGCTTGCTCCGGGACAGACCCCGACGAGAGACCCAGTACTTC; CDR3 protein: CASSLLRDRPRRETQYF
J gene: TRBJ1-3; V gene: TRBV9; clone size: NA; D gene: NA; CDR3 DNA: TGTGCCAGCAGCCCACCCCCCCCGGACGGGGTATATAGCGCCATATATTTT; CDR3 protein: CASSPPPPDGVYSAIYF
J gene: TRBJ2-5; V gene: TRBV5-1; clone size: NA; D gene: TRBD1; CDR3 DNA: TGCGCCAGCAGCTTGGCCGGGACAGCGAAGGAGACCCAGTACTTC; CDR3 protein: CASSLAGTAKETQYF
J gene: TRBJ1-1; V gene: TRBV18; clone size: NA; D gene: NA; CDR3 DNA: TGTGCCAGCTCACCACCGAGAGGAGGGGCGGGTACTGAAGCTTTCTTT; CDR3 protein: CASSPPRGGAGTEAFF
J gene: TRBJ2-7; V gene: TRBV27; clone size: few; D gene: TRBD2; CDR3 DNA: TGTGCCAGCAGTACCCTAGCGGGAGGGCCCTTGTACTTC; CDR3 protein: CASSTLAGGPLYF
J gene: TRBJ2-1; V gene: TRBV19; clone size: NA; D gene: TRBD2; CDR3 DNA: TGTGCCACTAAGACTAGCGGGGGCTACAATGAGCAGTTCTTC; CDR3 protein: CATKTSGGYNEQFF
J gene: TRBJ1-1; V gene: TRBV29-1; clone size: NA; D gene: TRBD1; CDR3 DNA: TGCAGCGTTGATGAGACAGGGGGCATGAACACTGAAGCTTTCTTT; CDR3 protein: CSVDETGGMNTEAFF
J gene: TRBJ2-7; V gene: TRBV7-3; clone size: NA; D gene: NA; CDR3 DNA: TGTGCCAGCAGCTCCTCTCAGGGTGGCGAGCAGTACTTC; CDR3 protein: CASSSSQGGEQYF